The clone carrying this T cell receptor (beta chain) occurred a few times. Its antigen is currently unknown. These data are taken from a study of T-cell memory formation after mild COVID-19. Study-level background: Most TCR clusters belonged to a single donor.

Study-level results: Several responding clones turned up in pre-infection memory, indicating that cross-reactive memory may have taken part. Among contracting clones, CD4+ were mainly CM/EM and CD8+ enriched in EMRA.

This CDR3 has 18 amino acids. The germline V gene encodes CDR1 SGHRS and CDR2 YFSETQ. Trimming cost V 0 bases and J 5 bases; bases outside gene matches: 14. 5'RACE primed at constant segments yielded TCR alpha and TCR beta cDNA libraries bearing sample barcodes and UMIs. From the 5' RACE reads, TCRdb called clonotypes with MiXCR, one entry per CDR3 protein. The sample includes hundreds of thousands of distinct CDR3 sequences, 25% to 30% of them seen just once. The sequencing sample was made of PBMCs or a T cell subset sorted from them (not recorded which). V is TRBV5-1 and J is TRBJ2-1; TRBD2 matches at 7 bases. The TCR originated in an adult woman who had mild COVID-19 (a few samples of this study predate the infection). Cell type and time point are not known. CDR3 coding DNA: TGCGCCAGCAGCTTGGGAGCGGGGCCCGGACTAGGGAACAATGAGCAGTTCTTC. Its translation is CASSLGAGPGLGNNEQFF.